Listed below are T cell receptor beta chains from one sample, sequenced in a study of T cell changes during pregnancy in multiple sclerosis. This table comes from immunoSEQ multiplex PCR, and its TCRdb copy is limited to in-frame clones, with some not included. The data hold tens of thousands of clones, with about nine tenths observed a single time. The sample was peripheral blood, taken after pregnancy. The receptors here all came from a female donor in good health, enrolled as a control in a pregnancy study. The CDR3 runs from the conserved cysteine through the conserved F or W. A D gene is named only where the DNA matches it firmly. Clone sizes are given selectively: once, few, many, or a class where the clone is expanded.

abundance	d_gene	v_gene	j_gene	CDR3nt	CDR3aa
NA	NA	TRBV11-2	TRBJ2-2	TGTGCCAGCAGCTCCTTCAGGGGCCCGAACACCGGGGAGCTGTTTTTT	CASSSFRGPNTGELFF
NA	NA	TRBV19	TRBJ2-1	TGTGCCAGTAGATCCGAACAGGGCCGCTCCTACAATGAGCAGTTCTTC	CASRSEQGRSYNEQFF
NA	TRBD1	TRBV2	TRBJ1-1	TGTGCCAGCAGAGAGACAGGGTGGAACACTGAAGCTTTCTTT	CASRETGWNTEAFF
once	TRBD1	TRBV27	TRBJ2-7	TGTGCCAGCATCCTGACCGGGACAGGGGACTACGAGCAGTACTTC	CASILTGTGDYEQYF
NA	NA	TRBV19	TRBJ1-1	TGTGCCAGTAGGTCGGGGGGTGACACTGAAGCTTTCTTT	CASRSGGDTEAFF
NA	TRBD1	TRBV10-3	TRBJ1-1	TGTGCCACCCGGGGACAGGGCGACACTGAAGCTTTCTTT	CATRGQGDTEAFF
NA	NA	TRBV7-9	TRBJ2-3	TGTGCCAGCAGCCGATCTCGACCGGGACTGGGGGGAGATACGCAGTATTTT	CASSRSRPGLGGDTQYF
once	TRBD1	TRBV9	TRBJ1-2	TGTGCCAGCAGCACACGGGACAGGAGATATCTTAACTATGGCTACACCTTC	CASSTRDRRYLNYGYTF
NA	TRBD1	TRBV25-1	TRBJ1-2	TGTGCCAGCGAAAGGACAGGGCCACAGTCTCATGGCTACACCTTC	CASERTGPQSHGYTF
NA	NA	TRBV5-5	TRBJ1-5	TGTGCCAGCAGCTTGGCGGTCAGGGATCAGCCCCAGCATTTT	CASSLAVRDQPQHF
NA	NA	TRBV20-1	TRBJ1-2	TGCAGTGCTAGCCCCTCTTATGGCTACACCTTC	CSASPSYGYTF
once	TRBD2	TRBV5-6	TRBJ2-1	TGTGCCAGCAGCTTCCCAGCGGGGGCGAGCTCCTACAATGAGCAGTTCTTC	CASSFPAGASSYNEQFF
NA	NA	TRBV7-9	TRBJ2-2	TGTGCCAGCAGCCTCAGGGAGAACACCGGGGAGCTGTTTTTT	CASSLRENTGELFF
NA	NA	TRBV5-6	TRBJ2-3	TGTGCCAGCAGCCCAAACGCTCCCCGGGATACGCAGTATTTT	CASSPNAPRDTQYF
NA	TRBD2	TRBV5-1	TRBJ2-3	TGCGCCAGCAGCTCCCGAGGTGGGGGGGAGGATACGCAGTATTTT	CASSSRGGGEDTQYF
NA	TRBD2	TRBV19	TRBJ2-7	TGTGCCAGTAGTATAAGGCGGGGGGGCTCGGACGAGCAGTACTTC	CASSIRRGGSDEQYF
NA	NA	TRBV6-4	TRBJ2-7	TGTGCCAGCAGTGCCGGGGACTCCTCGGAGCAGTACTTC	CASSAGDSSEQYF
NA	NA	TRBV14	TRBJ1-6	TGTGCCAGCAGCCAGATAGGGGAATCACCCCTCCACTTT	CASSQIGESPLHF
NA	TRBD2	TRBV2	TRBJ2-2	TGTGCCAGCAGGGCCGGGACTAGCGGGAACACCGGGGAGCTGTTTTTT	CASRAGTSGNTGELFF
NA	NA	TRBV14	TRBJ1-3	TGTGCCAGCAGCCCCACTCGAGGGAGGTCTGGAAACACCATATATTTT	CASSPTRGRSGNTIYF
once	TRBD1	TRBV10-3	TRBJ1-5	TGTGCCATCAGCCCGGACAGGGGTAATCAGCCCCAGCATTTT	CAISPDRGNQPQHF
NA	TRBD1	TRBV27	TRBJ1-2	TGTGCCAGCAGTTTTCTGACAGGGGATGGCTACACCTTC	CASSFLTGDGYTF
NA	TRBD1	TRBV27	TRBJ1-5	TGTGCCAGCAGTTTAACAGGGGTAATAGATCAGCCCCAGCATTTT	CASSLTGVIDQPQHF
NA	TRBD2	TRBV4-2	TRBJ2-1	TGTGCCAGCAGCCCCTCCTCGACTAGCGCCCCCTACAATGAGCAGTTCTTC	CASSPSSTSAPYNEQFF
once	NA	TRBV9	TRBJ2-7	TGTGCCAGCAGCCCGCGGGACTTTTCCTACGAGCAGTACTTC	CASSPRDFSYEQYF
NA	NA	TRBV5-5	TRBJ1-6	TGTGCCAGCAGCTCCGGGACAAATCTTTCACCCCTCCACTTT	CASSSGTNLSPLHF
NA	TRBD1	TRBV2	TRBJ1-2	TGTGCCAGCAGTGCCCGGGGACAGGCGACTAACTATGGCTACACCTTC	CASSARGQATNYGYTF
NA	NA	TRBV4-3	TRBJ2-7	TGCGCCAGCAGCCCGGGGTCTGGGGAAGGCGAGCAGTACTTC	CASSPGSGEGEQYF
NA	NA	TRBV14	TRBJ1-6	TGTGCCAGCAGCCCCACAGGGTTCGATAATTCACCCCTCCACTTT	CASSPTGFDNSPLHF
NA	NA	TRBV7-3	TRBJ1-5	TGTGCCAGCAGCCCCCCTCCAGGGAACAATCAGCCCCAGCATTTT	CASSPPPGNNQPQHF
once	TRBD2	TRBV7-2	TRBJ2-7	TGTGCCAGCAGCTTAGGGGCGGGGGGGCCCTACGAGCAGTACTTC	CASSLGAGGPYEQYF
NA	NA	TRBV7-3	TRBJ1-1	TGTGCCAGCAGCTTAACTGAGGGGGGGAAAACTTTCTTT	CASSLTEGGKTFF
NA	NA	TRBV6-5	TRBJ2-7	TGTGCCAGCAGTTACCGGCCGACAGCTAGCTACGAGCAGTACTTC	CASSYRPTASYEQYF
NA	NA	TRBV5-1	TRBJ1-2	TGCGCCAGCAGACCGGACAGTAACTATGGCTACACCTTC	CASRPDSNYGYTF
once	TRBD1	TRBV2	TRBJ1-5	TGTGCCAGCAGTGCCCGACAGGGGGCGGGTAGGCATTTT	CASSARQGAGRHF
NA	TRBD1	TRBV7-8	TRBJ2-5	TGTGCCAGCAGGAGGGACAGGCAAGAGACCCAGTACTTC	CASRRDRQETQYF
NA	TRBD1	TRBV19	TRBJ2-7	TGTGCCAGTAGTAACAGGGGGCGAGACGAGCAGTACTTC	CASSNRGRDEQYF
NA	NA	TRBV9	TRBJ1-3	TGTGCCAGCAGCGTAGATAGTGTCCCTGGAAACACCATATATTTT	CASSVDSVPGNTIYF
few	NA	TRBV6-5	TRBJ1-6	TGTGCCAGCAGGGCAGCGAGCTCCTATAATTCACCCCTCCACTTT	CASRAASSYNSPLHF
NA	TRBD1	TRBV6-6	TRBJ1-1	TGTGCCAGCAGCGAACGGACAGGTTTGAACACTGAAGCTTTCTTT	CASSERTGLNTEAFF
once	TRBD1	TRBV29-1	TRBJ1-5	TGCAGCGTTCAGGACAGGGCCAATCAGCCCCAGCATTTT	CSVQDRANQPQHF
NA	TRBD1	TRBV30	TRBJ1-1	TGCGCCTGGAGTGTACCCCACAGGGGGAACACTGAAGCTTTCTTT	CAWSVPHRGNTEAFF
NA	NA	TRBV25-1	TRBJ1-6	TGTGCCAGCAGTGAACCACAGGGTTGGTCACCCCTCCACTTT	CASSEPQGWSPLHF
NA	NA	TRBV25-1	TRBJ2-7	TGTGCCAGCCCGAGGGCTATCGAGCAGTACTTC	CASPRAIEQYF
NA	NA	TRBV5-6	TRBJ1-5	TGTGCCAGCAGCTTGCAGGGTTCTATAGGCAATCAGCCCCAGCATTTT	CASSLQGSIGNQPQHF
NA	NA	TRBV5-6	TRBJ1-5	TGTGCCAGCAGTACCCAGGGGATTGTAGTAGGCAATCAGCCCCAGCATTTT	CASSTQGIVVGNQPQHF
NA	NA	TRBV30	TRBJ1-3	TGTGCCTGGAGTATACAGAGCTCTGGAAACACCATATATTTT	CAWSIQSSGNTIYF
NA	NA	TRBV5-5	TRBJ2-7	TGTGCCAGCAGCTCCGATGAGTACGAGCAGTACTTC	CASSSDEYEQYF
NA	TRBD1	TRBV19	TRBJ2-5	TGTGCCAGTAGGCAACAGGGGGCTGGCGGAGAGACCCAGTACTTC	CASRQQGAGGETQYF
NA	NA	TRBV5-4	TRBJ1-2	TGTGCCAGCAGCCTTATCACAGGGGGCTACACCTTC	CASSLITGGYTF
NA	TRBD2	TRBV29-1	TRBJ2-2	TGCAGCGCTAGCGGGGGGTACACCGGGGAGCTGTTTTTT	CSASGGYTGELFF
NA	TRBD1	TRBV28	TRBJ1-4	TGTGCCAGCAGTAGGAGGACAGGCACTAATGAAAAACTGTTTTTT	CASSRRTGTNEKLFF
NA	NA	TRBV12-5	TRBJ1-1	TGTGCTAGTGGTGGTAACAGGGTTGTCTACTTGCGGGTCACTGAAGCTTTCTTT	CASGGNRVVYLRVTEAFF
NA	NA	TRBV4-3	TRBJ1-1	TGCGCCAGCAGCCAAACAGGGTTGGGCACTGAAGCTTTCTTT	CASSQTGLGTEAFF
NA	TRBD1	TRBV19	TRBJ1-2	TGTGCCAGTACCGTCTATTGGGACAGGGCTTATGGCTACACCTTC	CASTVYWDRAYGYTF
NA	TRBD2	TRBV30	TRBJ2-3	TGTGCCTGGAGAGGTATACTAGCGGTGGCCACAGATACGCAGTATTTT	CAWRGILAVATDTQYF
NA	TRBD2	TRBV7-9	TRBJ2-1	TGTGCCAGCAGGTCGGGGACTAGCGGGTACTACAATGAGCAGTTCTTC	CASRSGTSGYYNEQFF
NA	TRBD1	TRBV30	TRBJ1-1	TGTGCCGCTGACAGGGTCACTGAAGCTTTCTTT	CAADRVTEAFF